The 23 T cell receptor beta chains given below trace back to one sample, sequenced in a study of blood T cell repertoires in COVID-19 (dated by TCRdb to between 2020 and 2021). The library came from the immunoSEQ multiplex PCR assay. In its TCRdb copy, this immuneACCESS table keeps in-frame sequences only and misses some clones. Where compared with another copy, unresolved V genes explain less than half of these, and the others have no known cause. This sample lists 350,000 to 400,000 clones; approximately 88% were detected once. The biggest ten clones account for 0.97% of the sample. The specimen sequenced was PBMCs or T cells enriched from blood (not recorded which). These receptors were obtained from a woman aged 25-40 years with acute COVID-19.

CDR3 protein: CASSLVIGENNQPQHF. In DNA form, the CDR3 reads TGTGCCAGCAGCTTGGTTATAGGGGAAAACAATCAGCCCCAGCATTTT. The chain couples TRBV5-5 to TRBJ1-5; possible D gene TRBD1, 5 bases. Per germline, CDR1 SGHKS and CDR2 YYEKEE (reference sequence). Trimming took 0 bases from V and 3 from J, leaving 13 bases between them. The CDR3 consists of 16 residues.

The rearrangement uses TRBV19 and TRBJ1-1; possible D gene TRBD1, 5 bases. CDR3 length equals 12 residues. Germline V gives CDR1 LNHDA, CDR2 SQIVND (reference sequence). V lost 6 bases and J lost 4, with 9 bases in between. CDR3 loop: CASREQGTEAFF. CDR3 bases: TGTGCCAGTAGGGAGCAGGGCACTGAAGCTTTCTTT.

This clone was recorded only once. The rearrangement uses TRBV5-1 and TRBJ2-1, with 13 bases identical to TRBD2. The V segment lost 3 bases and the J segment 4 bases; nucleotides outside the gene matches: 7. Germline CDR1 is SGHRS and CDR2 is YFSETQ. The CDR3 runs to 17 residues. In DNA form, the CDR3 reads TGCGCCAGCAGCTGGAGGACTAGCGGGGGCCTATACAATGAGCAGTTCTTC. Its translation is CASSWRTSGGLYNEQFF.

This chain joins TRBV7-9 and TRBJ1-6, with D tentatively TRBD1 (5 bases). The CDR3 contains 14 residues. Trimming left V 5 bases short and J 8 bases short, with 13 bases between. Germline values: CDR1 SEHNR, CDR2 FQNEAQ (reference sequence). The CDR3 nucleotides are TGTGCCAGCAGCCTAGAGGGGTTCTATTCACCCCTCCACTTT. It yields the protein CASSLEGFYSPLHF. Based on the CDR3 plus reference TRBV7-9 and TRBJ1-6, the full variable domain is DTGVSQNPRHKITKRGQNVTFRCDPISEHNRLYWYRQTLGQGPEFLTYFQNEAQLEKSRLLSDRFSAERPKGSFSTLEIQRTEQGDSAMYLCASSLEGFYSPLHFGNGTRLTVT.

The J gene is TRBJ1-2, the V gene TRBV27, with a tentative D call TRBD1 (6 bases). The CDR3 contains 13 residues. V lost 3 bases and J 3 bases, leaving 8 bases between the germline ends. Germline CDR1 and CDR2: MNHEY and SMNVEV (reference sequence). CDR3 region: CASSFRGYYGYTF. The CDR3 DNA reads TGTGCCAGCAGTTTTAGGGGGTACTATGGCTACACCTTC.

This clone was seen only a few times. The chain couples TRBV30 to TRBJ2-7; tentative D call: TRBD1 (6 bases). The CDR3 runs to 13 residues. Germline loops: CDR1 GTSNPN, CDR2 SVGIG (reference sequence). Trimming stripped 2 bases from V and 6 bases from J, with 14 bases between. CDR3 protein: CAWSRVLGGEQYF. CDR3 bases: TGTGCCTGGAGTCGGGTTTTAGGGGGCGAGCAGTACTTC.

This clone came up a few times. This rearrangement joins TRBV27 to TRBJ1-6, with D perhaps matching TRBD1 (5 bases). Germline V gives CDR1 MNHEY, CDR2 SMNVEV (reference sequence). Trimming removed 2 bases from V and 7 bases from J, with 12 bases in between. This CDR3 has 15 residues. CDR3 in amino acids: CASSLQGSGNSPLHF. The DNA of the CDR3 is TGTGCCAGCAGTTTACAGGGTTCTGGGAATTCACCCCTCCACTTT.

Details on this clone: This same CDR3 is encoded by further DNA sequences in the sample. J is TRBJ1-2 and V is TRBV5-1; 7 bases match TRBD1. CDR1 is SGHRS and CDR2 is YFSETQ in the germline V gene. The V and J ends lost 0 bases and 2 bases, in that order; junction bases with no gene match: 1. CDR3 length: 14 amino acids. The CDR3 reads CASSLEQGNYGYTF. DNA for the CDR3: TGCGCCAGCAGCTTGGAACAGGGGAACTATGGCTACACCTTC.

The chain couples TRBV5-1 to TRBJ2-2; 15 bases are shared with TRBD2. The CDR3 is 17 amino acids. V gave up 4 bases and J gave up 0 bases; unmatched junction bases: 1. The germline CDR1 and CDR2 sequences are SGHRS and YFSETQ. CDR3 loop: CASSRTSGGANTGELFF. The CDR3 bases are TGCGCCAGCAGCCGGACTAGCGGGGGGGCGAACACCGGGGAGCTGTTTTTT. The entire variable domain, with the rest obtained from reference TRBV5-1 and TRBJ2-2, is as follows: KAGVTQTPRYLIKTRGQQVTLSCSPISGHRSVSWYQQTPGQGLQFLFEYFSETQRNKGNFPGRFSGRQFSNSRSEMNVSTLELGDSALYLCASSRTSGGANTGELFFGEGSRLTVL.

The chain combines TRBV5-1 with TRBJ2-1, with D possibly TRBD1 on 6 matching bases. Germline V lookup: CDR1 SGHRS, CDR2 YFSETQ. V was cut by 1 base and J by 7 bases, with 15 bases left in between. The CDR3 contains 15 residues. CDR3 coding DNA: TGCGCCAGCAGCTTGTTAGGACCTCAGGGGAATGAGCAGTTCTTC. Residues: CASSLLGPQGNEQFF.

The genes are TRBV7-8 and TRBJ2-7, with D possibly being TRBD1 (5 bases). This CDR3 contains 15 residues. Germline V CDR1 and CDR2: SGHVS, FQNEAQ. The ends were cut back, 1 base at V and 4 bases at J, with 14 bases in the middle. Here the CDR3 DNA reads TGTGCCAGCAGCTTAGGGGCAGTGGGGCTGTACGAGCAGTACTTC. This sequence encodes CASSLGAVGLYEQYF.

This chain joins TRBV28 and TRBJ1-2, with D uncertain. The CDR3 has 14 residues. Trimming stripped 5 bases from V and 0 bases from J, with 10 bases between. Looked up from germline, CDR1 is MDHEN and CDR2 is SYDVKM. The DNA for the CDR3 is TGTGCCAGCAGTACCCAGAACCCTAACTATGGCTACACCTTC. This codes for CASSTQNPNYGYTF.

The V call is TRBV5-4, the J call TRBJ1-2; TRBD1 matches at 7 bases. Germline V gene data show CDR1 as SGHNT and CDR2 as YYREEE (reference sequence). There are 16 residues in the CDR3. Losses at the gene ends were 2 bases for V and 4 bases for J; bases not matched to a gene: 11. CDR3 bases: TGTGCCAGCAGCTTAGCAGGGCAGGGGGATCTCTATGGCTACACCTTC. As protein: CASSLAGQGDLYGYTF.

The genes are TRBV4-1 and TRBJ2-7, with D tentatively TRBD2 (6 bases). The CDR3 has 15 amino acids. Germline lookup yields CDR1 MGHRA and CDR2 YSYEKL. The V end lost 8 bases, the J end lost 3 bases, and 20 bases lay between the germline ends. The CDR3 DNA sequence: TGCGCCAGCGCTTCTGCCGGGGCGGGGAACTACGAGCAGTACTTC. It codes for CASASAGAGNYEQYF.

This chain joins TRBV24-1 and TRBJ2-1, with 11 bases fitting TRBD2. Looked up from germline, CDR1 is KGHDR and CDR2 is SFDVKD. This CDR3 contains 17 residues. The junction had 4 bases not matched to a gene; V was cut back by 0 bases and J by 4 bases. The CDR3 reads CATSDLRASGGYNEQFF. CDR3 DNA: TGTGCCACCAGTGATTTGCGCGCTAGCGGGGGGTACAATGAGCAGTTCTTC.

This chain joins TRBV28 and TRBJ2-3; 12 bases align to TRBD2. The germline CDR1 and CDR2 sequences are MDHEN and SYDVKM. J lost 5 bases, V lost 5 bases, and 11 bases had no gene match. CDR3 length: 17 amino acids. The CDR3 sequence: CASSGRTSGVERDTQYF. The CDR3 bases are TGTGCCAGCAGTGGAAGGACTAGCGGGGTAGAAAGAGATACGCAGTATTTT.

V and J are TRBV7-3 and TRBJ1-1; D call uncertain. Germline CDR1 reads SGHTA; CDR2 reads FQGTGA. V was pared by 5 bases and J by 5 bases, with 12 bases between. This CDR3 has 13 amino acids. CDR3 in DNA: TGTGCCAGCAGCCTAAATGAGGGAACTGAAGCTTTCTTT. Its protein product is CASSLNEGTEAFF.

The J gene is TRBJ2-3, the V gene TRBV20-1, with D perhaps TRBD2 (6 bases). Germline V gene data show CDR1 as DFQATT and CDR2 as SNEGSKA (reference sequence). The CDR3 runs to 15 residues. V lost 3 bases and J 0 bases, leaving 13 bases between the germline ends. The CDR3: CSASGPGLSTDTQYF. The CDR3 DNA sequence: TGCAGTGCTAGTGGTCCGGGACTTAGCACAGATACGCAGTATTTT.

V usage is TRBV9 and J usage is TRBJ2-7; tentatively, D is TRBD2 (7 bases). CDR3 size: 15 residues. Germline assignment: CDR1 SGDLS and CDR2 YYNGEE. Trimming stripped 0 bases from V and 6 bases from J, with 16 bases between. The CDR3 sequence: CASSVEGGDHSEQYF. DNA of the CDR3: TGTGCCAGCAGCGTAGAAGGGGGGGACCACTCCGAGCAGTACTTC.

The chain links TRBV6-4 to TRBJ1-6, with D hard to call. Trimming shortened V by 0 bases and J by 10 bases, and 13 bases separated the two germline ends. CDR1 and CDR2 (germline): MRHNA, SNTAGT. CDR3 size: 15 residues. The CDR3 region is CASSDSRQVGSPLHF. In DNA, the CDR3 is TGTGCCAGCAGTGACTCTAGGCAGGTGGGCTCACCCCTCCACTTT.

This clone was counted once. V and J are TRBV13 and TRBJ1-2; D call uncertain. Germline V gives CDR1 PRHDT, CDR2 FYEKMQ (reference sequence). There are 14 residues in the CDR3. V was shortened by 4 bases and J by 0 bases, with 9 bases between the two germline ends. The CDR3 DNA reads TGTGCCAGCAGCTCTCGACACGCTAACTATGGCTACACCTTC. As protein: CASSSRHANYGYTF.

The chain has TRBV7-8 and TRBJ1-5; D call uncertain. The CDR3 sequence is 15 residues long. The germline V gene encodes CDR1 SGHVS and CDR2 FQNEAQ. The V end was cut by 2 bases, the J end by 1 base, with 9 bases between. The CDR3 nucleotides are TGTGCCAGCAGCTTACAAGCTACCAGCAATCAGCCCCAGCATTTT. Translated: CASSLQATSNQPQHF.

This chain links TRBV27 with TRBJ1-6; D is perhaps TRBD1 (5 bases). Germline CDR1 MNHEY, CDR2 SMNVEV (reference sequence). The CDR3 length is 15 residues. Trimming took 7 bases from V and 6 from J, leaving 16 bases between them. The CDR3 coding sequence is TGTGCCAGCATCCCTGACAGCCTGGGTAATTCACCCCTCCACTTT. Translating gives CASIPDSLGNSPLHF.